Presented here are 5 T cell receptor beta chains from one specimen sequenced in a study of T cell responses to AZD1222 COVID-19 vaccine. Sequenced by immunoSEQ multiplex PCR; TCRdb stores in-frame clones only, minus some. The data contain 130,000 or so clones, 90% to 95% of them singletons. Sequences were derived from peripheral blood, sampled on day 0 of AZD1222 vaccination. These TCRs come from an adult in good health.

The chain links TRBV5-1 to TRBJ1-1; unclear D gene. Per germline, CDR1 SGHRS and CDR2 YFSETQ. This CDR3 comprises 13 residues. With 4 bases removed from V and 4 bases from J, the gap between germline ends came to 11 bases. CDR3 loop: CASSDGLVTEAFF. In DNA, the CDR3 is TGCGCCAGCAGCGACGGACTAGTCACTGAAGCTTTCTTT.

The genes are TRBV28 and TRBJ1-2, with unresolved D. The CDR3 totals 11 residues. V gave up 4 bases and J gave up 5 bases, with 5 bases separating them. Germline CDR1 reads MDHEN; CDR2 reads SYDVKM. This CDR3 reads CASSSPYGYTF. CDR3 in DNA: TGTGCCAGCAGTTCTCCGTATGGCTACACCTTC.

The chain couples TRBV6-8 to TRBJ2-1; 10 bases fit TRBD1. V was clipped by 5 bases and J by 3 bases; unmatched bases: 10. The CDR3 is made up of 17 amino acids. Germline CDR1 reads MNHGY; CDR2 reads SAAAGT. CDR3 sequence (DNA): TGTGCCAGCAGTCGGGACAGGGGTTCTCTTCACTACAATGAGCAGTTCTTC. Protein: CASSRDRGSLHYNEQFF.

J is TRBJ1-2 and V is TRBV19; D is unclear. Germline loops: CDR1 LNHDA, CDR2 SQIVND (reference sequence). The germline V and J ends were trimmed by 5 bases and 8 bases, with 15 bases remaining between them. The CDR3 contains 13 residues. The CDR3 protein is CASSRVEATGYTF. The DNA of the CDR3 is TGTGCCAGTAGTCGGGTGGAAGCTACGGGCTACACCTTC.

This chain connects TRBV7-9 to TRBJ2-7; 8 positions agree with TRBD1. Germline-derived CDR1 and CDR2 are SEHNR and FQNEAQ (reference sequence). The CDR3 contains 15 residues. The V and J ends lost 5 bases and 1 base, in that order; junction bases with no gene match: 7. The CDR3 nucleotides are TGTGCCAGCAGCGCTCAGGGGGCTTGGTCCTACGAGCAGTACTTC. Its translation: CASSAQGAWSYEQYF.